This TCR beta chain was profiled in a study of T cell responses to AZD1222 COVID-19 vaccine. Overall study results and limits: Possibly, clonal diversity was underestimated; donors were largely white British and included more females. Repertoires were sampled only after the peak T cell response.

Sequencing was performed with immunoSEQ multiplex PCR; in TCRdb, only in-frame clones are kept and a portion is missing. The sample lists roughly 150,000 clones, roughly 94% occurring once. This CDR3 is built from 16 residues. Germline loops: CDR1 MGHDK, CDR2 SYGVNS. Trimming took off 6 bases at V and 0 bases at J, with 17 bases between the two ends. A note on this clone: Its antigen is unidentified.

The chain recombines TRBV25-1 with TRBJ1-1; TRBD1 is a possible D gene (5 bases). The sequencing here drew on peripheral blood, taken 28 days after the second AZD1222 dose. This TCR was recovered from an adult who received the AZD1222 COVID-19 vaccine. The CDR3 is CASSATIQGLNTEAFF. The CDR3 coding sequence is TGTGCCAGCAGCGCCACAATCCAGGGACTGAACACTGAAGCTTTCTTT.